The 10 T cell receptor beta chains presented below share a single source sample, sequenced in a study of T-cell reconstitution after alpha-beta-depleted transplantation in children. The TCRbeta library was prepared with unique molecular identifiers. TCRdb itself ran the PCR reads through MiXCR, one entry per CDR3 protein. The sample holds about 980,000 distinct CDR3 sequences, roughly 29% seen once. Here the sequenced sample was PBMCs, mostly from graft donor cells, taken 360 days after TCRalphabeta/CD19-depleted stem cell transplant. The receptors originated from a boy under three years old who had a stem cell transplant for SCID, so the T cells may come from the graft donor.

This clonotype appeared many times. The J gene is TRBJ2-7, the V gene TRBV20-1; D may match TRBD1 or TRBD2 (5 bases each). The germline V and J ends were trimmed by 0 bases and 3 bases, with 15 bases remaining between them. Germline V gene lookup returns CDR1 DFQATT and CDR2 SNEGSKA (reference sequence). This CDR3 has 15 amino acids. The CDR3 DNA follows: TGCAGTGCTAGAGACCCGACGGGACCCATCTACGAGCAGTACTTC. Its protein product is CSARDPTGPIYEQYF.

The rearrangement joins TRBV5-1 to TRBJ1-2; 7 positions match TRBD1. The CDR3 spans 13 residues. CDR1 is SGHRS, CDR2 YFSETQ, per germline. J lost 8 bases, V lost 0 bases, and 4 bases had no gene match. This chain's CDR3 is CASSLGDRDGYTF. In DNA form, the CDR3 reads TGCGCCAGCAGCTTGGGCGACAGGGACGGCTACACCTTC. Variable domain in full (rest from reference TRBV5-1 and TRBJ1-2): KAGVTQTPRYLIKTRGQQVTLSCSPISGHRSVSWYQQTPGQGLQFLFEYFSETQRNKGNFPGRFSGRQFSNSRSEMNVSTLELGDSALYLCASSLGDRDGYTFGSGTRLTVV.

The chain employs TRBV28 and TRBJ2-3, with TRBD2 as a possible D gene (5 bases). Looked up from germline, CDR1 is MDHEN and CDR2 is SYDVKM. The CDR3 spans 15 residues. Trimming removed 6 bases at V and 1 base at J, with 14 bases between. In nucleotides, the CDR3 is TGTGCCAGCAGGGGGAGACGGGAAGGCACAGATACGCAGTATTTT. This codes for CASRGRREGTDTQYF. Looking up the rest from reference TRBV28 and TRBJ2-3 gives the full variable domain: DVKVTQSSRYLVKRTGEKVFLECVQDMDHENMFWYRQDPGLGLRLIYFSYDVKMKEKGDIPEGYSVSREKKERFSLILESASTNQTSMYLCASRGRREGTDTQYFGPGTRLTVL.

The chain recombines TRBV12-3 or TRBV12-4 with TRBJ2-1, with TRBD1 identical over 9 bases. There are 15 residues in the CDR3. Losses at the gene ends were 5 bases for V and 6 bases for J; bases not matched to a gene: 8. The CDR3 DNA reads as TGTGCCAGCAGTATCACCGGGACAGGGTTCAATGAGCAGTTCTTC. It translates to CASSITGTGFNEQFF.

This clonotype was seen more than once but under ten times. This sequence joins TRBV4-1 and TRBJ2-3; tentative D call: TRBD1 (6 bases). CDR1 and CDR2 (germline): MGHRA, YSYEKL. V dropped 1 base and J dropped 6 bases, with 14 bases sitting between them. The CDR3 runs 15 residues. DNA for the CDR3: TGCGCCAGCAGCCAAGGACAGGACCGATACGATACGCAGTATTTT. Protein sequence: CASSQGQDRYDTQYF.

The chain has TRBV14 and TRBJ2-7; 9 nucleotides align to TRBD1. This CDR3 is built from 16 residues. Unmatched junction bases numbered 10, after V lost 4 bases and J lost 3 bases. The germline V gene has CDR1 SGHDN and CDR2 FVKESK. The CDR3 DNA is TGTGCCAGCAGCCCACGGCCGGGACAGGGTGTCTACGAGCAGTACTTC. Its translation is CASSPRPGQGVYEQYF.

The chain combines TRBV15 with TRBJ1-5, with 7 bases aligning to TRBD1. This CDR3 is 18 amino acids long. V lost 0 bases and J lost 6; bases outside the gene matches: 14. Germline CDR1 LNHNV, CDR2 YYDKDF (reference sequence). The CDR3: CATSRDLAGRGRVQPQHF. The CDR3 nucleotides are TGTGCCACCAGCAGAGACCTCGCGGGGAGGGGGCGGGTTCAGCCCCAGCATTTT.

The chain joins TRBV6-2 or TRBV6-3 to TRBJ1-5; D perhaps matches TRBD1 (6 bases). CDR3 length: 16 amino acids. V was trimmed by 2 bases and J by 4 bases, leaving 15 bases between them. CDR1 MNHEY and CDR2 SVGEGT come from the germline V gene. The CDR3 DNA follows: TGTGCCAGCAGTTACCCCGGGACATATCCTAATCAGCCCCAGCATTTT. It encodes CASSYPGTYPNQPQHF.

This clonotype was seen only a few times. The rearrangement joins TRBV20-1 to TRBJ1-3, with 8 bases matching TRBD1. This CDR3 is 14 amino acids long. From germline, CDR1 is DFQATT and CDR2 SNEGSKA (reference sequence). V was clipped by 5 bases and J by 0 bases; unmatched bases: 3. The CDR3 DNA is TGCAGTGCTCGACAGGGGAACTCTGGAAACACCATATATTTT. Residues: CSARQGNSGNTIYF.

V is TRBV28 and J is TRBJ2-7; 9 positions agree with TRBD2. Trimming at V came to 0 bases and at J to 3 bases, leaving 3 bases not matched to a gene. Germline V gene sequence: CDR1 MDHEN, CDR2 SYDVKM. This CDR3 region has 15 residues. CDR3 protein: CASSLWTSGNYEQYF. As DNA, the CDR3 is TGTGCCAGCAGTTTATGGACTAGCGGCAACTACGAGCAGTACTTC.